This T cell receptor beta chain was obtained from a study of PD-1 blockade in classical Hodgkin lymphoma (TCRdb year 2020). Study-level background: Nivolumab dosing was 3 mg/kg intravenously every 2 weeks, continuing until either disease progression or unacceptable toxicity. The study used TCR beta sequencing and CyTOF to define a peripheral blood immune signature of response to PD-1 blockade in classical Hodgkin lymphoma. Overall results and qualifications from the work: Patients starting nivolumab less than 1 year after ASCT had lower diversity and were excluded from later analyses to avoid confounding by immune reconstitution. Baseline diversity similar to that of newly diagnosed patients was observed in trial patients achieving complete response, whereas significantly lower diversity was observed in partial responders and progressors. CD4+ but not CD8+ TCR diversity rose significantly by C4D1 (p=0.0027 vs p=0.16), most apparent in complete responders (p=0.02). Only a single clinical trial cohort was studied, and what caused the repertoire differences, possibly disease activity or prior therapy, remained undefined. Baseline TCR diversity was reported as lower in newly diagnosed patients than in healthy donors, and lower still in relapsed/refractory patients.

A word on this clone: Which antigen it targets is not known. No clone much larger than this one lies a single base away; base qualities are absent.

The Qiagen DNeasy kit was used to extract genomic DNA from unsorted PBMCs and from the negatively selected CD4+ and CD8+ fractions. Amplification of TCR beta CDR3 regions was done by immunoSEQ multiplex PCR with primers that anneal to V and J segments. A synthetic immune receptor repertoire was used to minimize amplification bias, and any residual bias was removed computationally once sequencing was done. The original pipeline was this. Custom Python scripts were used to quantify repertoire diversity as the Shannon entropy index. Unsorted, CD4+ and CD8+ repertoires were analyzed separately, except for combined analyses in which CD4+ and CD8+ sequences were merged in silico. Clonal expansion was defined as at least a 2-fold frequency increase after treatment relative to C1D1, with a pseudocount of 0.5 for undetected baseline clones. Clones with 0 or 1 copy at C1D1 were defined as singleton clones, while clones with 2 or more copies were defined as non-singleton clones. Clones expanded in unsorted samples were annotated as CD4+, CD8+ or unknown by matching protein sequences in sorted samples from the same patient. Wilcoxon tests on paired samples were used to test diversity changes from C1D1 to C4D1. TCRdb re-hosts the immuneACCESS table, in-frame sequences only. Its copies lack some clones; in the studies checked, an unresolved V gene accounts for under half of them, and the cause for the rest is not known. That table furnishes V, J and clone size, whereas the DNA furnished D and trimming. The sample contains tens of thousands of clones, around 74% of them found a single time. Of the sample, more than 10% is held by the ten largest clones.

This sample's time point label indicates: cycle 4 day 1 (C4D1), after more than five weeks of nivolumab. Every trial patient had relapsed following autologous stem cell transplantation, and prior brentuximab vedotin exposure was what differed among cohorts A, B and C. The trial cohort comprised more than 55 patients with relapsed/refractory classical Hodgkin lymphoma whose best overall responses were complete response, partial response or progressive disease. In the multi-cohort phase II CheckMate 205 trial, trial patients received single-agent nivolumab. Best overall response was determined by an independent review committee according to the 2007 International Working Group response criteria. Trial PBMCs were collected immediately before nivolumab initiation (C1D1) and during therapy at cycle 2 day 1 and cycle 4 day 1. After peripheral blood was drawn into 8 mL Vacutainer Cell Preparation Tubes, PBMCs were isolated by centrifugation and then cryopreserved.

The source material was peripheral blood mononuclear cells (PBMCs), sampled before the fourth cycle of nivolumab. The receptor was derived from a human donor with classical Hodgkin lymphoma.

DNA sequence: TGCGCCAGCATATTATTCCCAATGGGGAGTTGCTACAATGAGCAGTTCTTC. This encodes CASILFPMGSCYNEQFF. In this chain, TRBV10-1 is recombined with TRBJ2-1, with a tentative D gene TRBD2 over 5 matching bases. From a lookup of the germline V gene (reference sequence), CDR1 and CDR2 are WNHNN and SYGVQD. The CDR3 runs 17 amino acids, cysteine and phenylalanine included. Only the CDR3 DNA is retained, 51 bases long and in frame from the first base. V sheds 7 bases and J sheds 3 bases, leaving 22 bases between their ends.